This is a list of T cell receptor beta chains from one sample in a study of CXCR3-negative and CXCR3-positive naive CD8 T cells. TCRdb reprocessed the 5' RACE reads, keeping one entry per CDR3 protein, no DNA. The clone table shows more than 6,500 distinct CDR3 sequences, with the ten largest holding 1.5%. Sequencing used naive CXCR3+ CD8+ T cells from blood. These receptors all stem from a human donor in good health. Some clones in this sample may be carry-over from other donors' samples. Both conserved end residues are part of each CDR3. A clone size is listed for some rows: how often the clone was seen (once, few, many), or a class if it is expanded.

V gene	clone size	J gene	CDR3 protein
TRBV28	-	TRBJ2-7	CASSTSSEQYF
TRBV5-1	medium-sized	TRBJ2-5	CASSSLAGQETQYF
TRBV29-1	-	TRBJ2-3	CSVRTGATDTQYF
TRBV4-1	-	TRBJ2-5	CASSQDPFGGPAETQYF
TRBV7-6	-	TRBJ2-3	CASSSLAGYFTDTQYF
TRBV15	-	TRBJ1-1	CATSRGAEGPNTEAFF
TRBV28	medium-sized	TRBJ2-7	CASSSSGSSYEQYF
TRBV27	medium-sized	TRBJ2-1	CASSLTSTNEQFF
TRBV6-5	-	TRBJ2-7	CASSYRQAYEQYF
TRBV11-3	-	TRBJ2-7	CASTIYTSSSYEQYF
TRBV19	medium-sized	TRBJ2-2	CASSPPDFTGELFF
TRBV2	-	TRBJ2-7	CASSEREIDEQYF
TRBV29-1	-	TRBJ1-2	CSVGRDRGTFYGYTF
TRBV20-1	-	TRBJ1-6	CSARDQPGQGYSPLHF
TRBV29-1	-	TRBJ2-3	CSATSLRDTQYF
TRBV11-2	medium-sized	TRBJ2-4	CASSLVRGISKNIQYF
TRBV28	medium-sized	TRBJ2-7	CASSFPTGDYEQYF
TRBV7-3	-	TRBJ2-1	CASSLNREQFF
TRBV29-1	-	TRBJ1-1	CSVGRNTEAFF
TRBV9	-	TRBJ2-1	CASSVEGEGYNEQFF
TRBV2	-	TRBJ2-7	CASSEEINEQYF
TRBV3-1	-	TRBJ2-1	CASSFTGLGRNEQFF
TRBV13	medium-sized	TRBJ2-3	CASSSRTSGGADTQYF
TRBV7-3	-	TRBJ2-3	CASSLFQGSPDTQYF
TRBV20-1	-	TRBJ2-5	CSARARGEETQYF
TRBV29-1	medium-sized	TRBJ2-2	CSVEDPAGGFANTGELFF
TRBV28	-	TRBJ1-1	CASKLLLREVTEAFF
TRBV7-2	-	TRBJ2-2	CASSDRTGGTGELFF
TRBV5-1	medium-sized	TRBJ2-7	CASRPTGGRSYEQYF
TRBV5-1	-	TRBJ2-1	CASSLAGWRETYNEQFF
TRBV29-1	-	TRBJ1-1	CSVEEAGATEAFF
TRBV9	medium-sized	TRBJ2-1	CASSVVSREQFF
TRBV5-1	-	TRBJ2-7	CASRQGLATTYEQYF